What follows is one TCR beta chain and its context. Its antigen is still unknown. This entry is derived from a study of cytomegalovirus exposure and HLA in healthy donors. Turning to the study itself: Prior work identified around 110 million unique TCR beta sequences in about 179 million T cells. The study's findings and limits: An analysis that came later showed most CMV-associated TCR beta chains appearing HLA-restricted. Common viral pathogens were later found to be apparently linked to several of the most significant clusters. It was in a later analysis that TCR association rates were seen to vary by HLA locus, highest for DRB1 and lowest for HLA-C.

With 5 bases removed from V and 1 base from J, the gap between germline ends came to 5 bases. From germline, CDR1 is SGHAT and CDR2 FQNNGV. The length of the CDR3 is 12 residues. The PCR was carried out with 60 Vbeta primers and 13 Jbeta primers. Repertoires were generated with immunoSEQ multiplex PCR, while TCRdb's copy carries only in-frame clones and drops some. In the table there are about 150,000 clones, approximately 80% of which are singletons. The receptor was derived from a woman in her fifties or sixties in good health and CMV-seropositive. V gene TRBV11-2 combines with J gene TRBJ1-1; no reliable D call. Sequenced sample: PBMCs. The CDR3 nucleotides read TGTGCCAGCAGCAACAGGAACACTGAAGCTTTCTTT. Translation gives CASSNRNTEAFF.